The 12 T cell receptor beta chains presented below share a single source sample, sequenced in a study of molecular identifiers for immune sequencing clone quantification. TCRdb re-called the PCR reads with MiXCR, one entry per CDR3 protein. The sample shows some 100,000 distinct CDR3 sequences, roughly a third of them seen only once. The sequencing sample was made of naive CD8+ T cells from blood, with Jurkat cell RNA spiked in. The sample's subset: FACS-sorted CD8+CD4-CCR7+CD45RA+ naive T cells. The receptors shown here come from a human donor in good health. Some libraries in this study had Jurkat cell RNA spiked in.

This clonotype has ten or more counts. For the CDR3, the DNA is TGCAGCTTCCAGCTCGGCAACTCCTACGAGCAGTACTTC. It yields the protein CSFQLGNSYEQYF. The V and J genes are TRBV29-1 and TRBJ2-7; D not resolved. In germline, CDR1 is SQVTM, CDR2 ANQGSEA. Trimming shortened V by 8 bases and J by 0 bases, and 14 bases separated the two germline ends. The CDR3 spans 13 residues.

The sample holds a few counts of this clonotype. The genes are TRBV7-8 and TRBJ2-7; 8 bases map to TRBD2. CDR1 is SGHVS, CDR2 FQNEAQ, per germline. V dropped 8 bases and J dropped 4; count of bases not matched to a gene: 7. The CDR3 is 13 residues long. CDR3 nucleotides: TGTGCCAGCCGTAGCGGGATTAGGTACGAGCAGTACTTC. Its protein product is CASRSGIRYEQYF.

Worth noting for this clonotype: A junction end diverges from the germline sequence, so it may reflect a read error. The chain uses TRBV20-1 and TRBJ2-7; TRBD1 or TRBD2 may be the D gene (5 bases each). Germline V gives CDR1 DFQATT, CDR2 SNEGSKA (reference sequence). This CDR3 comprises 13 residues. The CDR3 reads CSSRGVITYEQYF. CDR3 in DNA: TGCAGTTCTAGAGGGGTCATTACCTACGAGCAGTACTTC.

V is TRBV4-1 and J is TRBJ2-1; tentatively, D is TRBD2 (7 bases). The CDR3 has 16 residues. V shed 3 bases and J shed 4 bases, with 16 bases lying between them. Germline CDR1 MGHRA, CDR2 YSYEKL. The CDR3 reads CASSQPGGGLYNEQFF. In DNA form, the CDR3 reads TGCGCCAGCAGCCAGCCAGGAGGGGGACTATACAATGAGCAGTTCTTC.

The sample holds many counts of this clonotype. V gene TRBV7-9 combines with J gene TRBJ2-7; unclear D gene. V gave up 5 bases and J gave up 0 bases, with 14 bases separating them. CDR3 size: 15 residues. The V gene's germline CDR1 is SEHNR and CDR2 FQNEAQ (reference sequence). CDR3 DNA sequence: TGTGCCAGCAGCCCCACCGACGGTAGCTCCTACGAGCAGTACTTC. This gives the protein CASSPTDGSSYEQYF. The whole variable domain, remainder taken from reference TRBV7-9 and TRBJ2-7, is DTGVSQNPRHKITKRGQNVTFRCDPISEHNRLYWYRQTLGQGPEFLTYFQNEAQLEKSRLLSDRFSAERPKGSFSTLEIQRTEQGDSAMYLCASSPTDGSSYEQYFGPGTRLTVT.

This clonotype came up a few times. This rearrangement joins TRBV3-1 to TRBJ2-3, with TRBD1 as a possible D gene (5 bases). Germline V gene lookup returns CDR1 LGHDT and CDR2 YNNKEL (reference sequence). CDR3 length equals 17 residues. The V gene lost 0 bases and the J gene lost 0 bases, with 13 bases spanning the gap. CDR3 sequence reads: CASSQDWGRPSTDTQYF. DNA of the CDR3: TGTGCCAGCAGCCAAGATTGGGGCAGACCGAGCACAGATACGCAGTATTTT.

In this sample, this clonotype turned up many times. The chain links TRBV6-5 to TRBJ2-7; 11 nucleotides match TRBD2. V lost 8 bases, J lost 3 bases, and 3 bases stayed unmatched. From germline, CDR1 is MNHEY and CDR2 SVGAGI. The CDR3 has 13 residues. The DNA for the CDR3 is TGTGCCAGCTCACTAGCGGGGGACTACGAGCAGTACTTC. Translation gives CASSLAGDYEQYF.

The chain joins TRBV29-1 to TRBJ2-7; D is ambiguous. V gave up 3 bases and J gave up 1 base, with 19 bases separating them. From germline, CDR1 is SQVTM and CDR2 ANQGSEA. CDR3 length: 16 residues. The CDR3 loop reads CSVEGSDGSQSYEQYF. The CDR3 bases are TGCAGCGTTGAGGGTTCCGACGGATCCCAGTCCTACGAGCAGTACTTC.

The gene calls are TRBV27 and TRBJ1-5; the match to TRBD1 covers 9 bases. The V gene's germline CDR1 is MNHEY and CDR2 SMNVEV (reference sequence). Losses at the gene ends were 6 bases for V and 6 bases for J; bases not matched to a gene: 6. The CDR3 sequence is 14 residues long. CDR3 amino acids: CASRLTGGGQPQHF. CDR3 nucleotides: TGTGCCAGCAGACTTACAGGGGGCGGTCAGCCCCAGCATTTT.

A remark on this clonotype: The junction does not match germline at one end; this may be a read error. The CDR3 DNA is TGCGCCAGCAGCCAAGTTGGGGGCGTTACCGAGCAGTCCTTC. This codes for CASSQVGGVTEQSF. The chain has TRBV4-3 and TRBJ2-7; a weak D match, TRBD1 (6 bases). The length of the CDR3 is 14 residues. Germline V CDR1 and CDR2: LGHNA, YSLEER.

In this sample, this clonotype turned up once. One base away lies a much larger clone, so this may be a sequencing read error. V is TRBV4-3 and J is TRBJ2-3; D perhaps matches TRBD2 (6 bases). The CDR3 loop spans 14 amino acids. Germline V gene lookup returns CDR1 LGHNA and CDR2 YSLEER. The CDR3, as DNA: TGCGCCAGCGGCCAAGAGAGGGGAGGAGATACGCAGTATTTT. Translation: CASGQERGGDTQYF.

This clonotype was seen a few times. The CDR3 DNA follows: TGTGCCAGCAGCCCTCCAGTGGGAGGGCCCAGGTACGAGCAGTACTTC. Residues: CASSPPVGGPRYEQYF. The chain recombines TRBV7-9 with TRBJ2-7; 7 bases align to TRBD2. CDR1 is SEHNR, CDR2 FQNEAQ, per germline (reference sequence). V shed 5 bases, J shed 4 bases, and the junction held 14 bases outside the gene matches. This CDR3 is 16 amino acids long.